The 20 T cell receptor beta chains given below trace back to one sample, sequenced in a study of T-cell reconstitution after alpha-beta-depleted transplantation in children. Unique molecular identifiers were incorporated during preparation of the TCRbeta library. TCRdb analysed the PCR reads with MiXCR anew, one entry per CDR3 protein. The sample carries more than 200,000 distinct CDR3 sequences, 20% to 30% recorded once. The specimen comprised PBMCs, sampled before TCRalphabeta/CD19-depleted stem cell transplant. These TCRs come from a girl aged 2-10 years with Fanconi anemia, due to receive a stem cell transplant.

This clonotype was observed a few times. J is TRBJ2-7 and V is TRBV15; TRBD2 agrees at 13 bases. The germline gives CDR1 LNHNV, CDR2 YYDKDF (reference sequence). The J segment lost 3 bases and the V segment lost 6 bases, leaving 5 bases of the junction unmatched. The CDR3 sequence is 15 residues long. The CDR3 loop is CATSPWTSGSYEQYF. The CDR3 DNA sequence: TGTGCCACCAGTCCCTGGACTAGCGGGAGCTACGAGCAGTACTTC.

The rearrangement joins TRBV7-9 to TRBJ2-7; 8 bases are shared with TRBD1. The CDR3 totals 16 residues. CDR1 is SEHNR and CDR2 is FQNEAQ in the germline V gene (reference sequence). V trimming: 1 base; J trimming: 3 bases; junction bases outside the gene matches: 8. The CDR3 DNA reads TGTGCCAGCAGCTTAGGGCACAGGGGGAATCGCTACGAGCAGTACTTC. The encoded protein is CASSLGHRGNRYEQYF.

This clonotype was found many times. The rearrangement links TRBV20-1 to TRBJ2-7; TRBD2 matches at 9 bases. The CDR3 sequence is 15 residues long. Germline V CDR1 and CDR2: DFQATT, SNEGSKA (reference sequence). The V and J ends lost 5 bases and 0 bases, in that order; junction bases with no gene match: 8. CDR3 amino acids: CSADPRLADSYEQYF. As DNA, the CDR3 is TGCAGTGCTGACCCAAGACTAGCGGACTCCTACGAGCAGTACTTC.

The chain employs TRBV7-2 and TRBJ2-3; no clear D. The CDR3 length is 13 residues. The germline V gene has CDR1 SGHTA and CDR2 FQGNSA. Deletions cut 8 bases from V and 0 bases from J, with 9 bases between. The CDR3 nucleotides read TGTGCCAGCGCATATACTAGCACAGATACGCAGTATTTT. Its protein is CASAYTSTDTQYF.

This clonotype is a singleton in its sample. The J gene is TRBJ2-3, the V gene TRBV28; D is perhaps TRBD1 or TRBD2 (6 bases each). The CDR3 is 15 amino acids. The germline gives CDR1 MDHEN, CDR2 SYDVKM. V lost 8 bases to trimming and J lost 3 bases, with 18 bases between them. CDR3 nucleotide sequence: TGTGCCAGCTCTACCCTTCCGGGGGCAACAGATACGCAGTATTTT. Its translation: CASSTLPGATDTQYF.

This clonotype was recorded a few times. This chain connects TRBV20-1 to TRBJ2-3; D is ambiguous. The CDR3 is made up of 12 amino acids. Germline CDR1 and CDR2: DFQATT and SNEGSKA (reference sequence). Between the trimmed V and J ends, which lost 3 bases and 4 bases, there was a span of 8 bases. In DNA, the CDR3 is TGCAGTGCTAGTAGTTGGGCAGATACGCAGTATTTT. Amino acid sequence: CSASSWADTQYF.

There are a few counts of this clonotype. V and J are TRBV7-3 and TRBJ2-5; the match to TRBD1 covers 8 bases. The J segment lost 4 bases and the V segment lost 4 bases, leaving 2 bases of the junction unmatched. This CDR3 comprises 13 residues. Germline V lookup: CDR1 SGHTA, CDR2 FQGTGA. This chain's CDR3 is CASSSGQGETQYF. Here the CDR3 DNA reads TGTGCCAGCAGCTCCGGACAGGGAGAGACCCAGTACTTC.

There are many counts of this clonotype. The gene calls are TRBV7-6 and TRBJ2-7, with D perhaps matching TRBD1 or TRBD2 (5 bases each). The CDR3 is 14 residues long. Germline V lookup: CDR1 SGHVS, CDR2 FNYEAQ. Trimming stripped 4 bases from V and 0 bases from J, with 10 bases between. The CDR3 DNA is TGTGCCAGCAGCTCGGACACTAGCTCCTACGAGCAGTACTTC. Protein product: CASSSDTSSYEQYF.

This rearrangement joins TRBV20-1 to TRBJ2-3; D perhaps matches TRBD2 (6 bases). V was shortened by 3 bases and J by 2 bases, with 21 bases between the two germline ends. Germline V gene sequence: CDR1 DFQATT, CDR2 SNEGSKA (reference sequence). CDR3 length: 17 residues. In DNA form, the CDR3 reads TGCAGTGCTAGTGAGCCCACTAGAGTAGCGGACACAGATACGCAGTATTTT. Residues: CSASEPTRVADTDTQYF.

The rearrangement links TRBV5-4 to TRBJ2-2; D is undetermined. Trimming cost V 4 bases and J 5 bases, with 6 bases left between them. The germline gives CDR1 SGHNT, CDR2 YYREEE (reference sequence). CDR3 length: 12 amino acids. CDR3 bases: TGTGCCAGCAGCGTACTTACCGGGGAGCTGTTTTTT. This codes for CASSVLTGELFF. The variable domain in full, with the rest retrieved from reference TRBV5-4 and TRBJ2-2, is ETGVTQSPTHLIKTRGQQVTLRCSSQSGHNTVSWYQQALGQGPQFIFQYYREEENGRGNFPPRFSGLQFPNYSSELNVNALELDDSALYLCASSVLTGELFFGEGSRLTVL.

The chain carries TRBV15 and TRBJ2-2; D gene ambiguous. Deletions cut 1 base from V and 8 bases from J, with 2 bases between. This CDR3 is built from 11 residues. CDR1 is LNHNV and CDR2 is YYDKDF in the germline V gene (reference sequence). The chain's CDR3 is CATSRAGELFF. In DNA, the CDR3 is TGTGCCACCAGCAGAGCGGGGGAGCTGTTTTTT.

This clonotype was detected once. The J gene is TRBJ2-7, the V gene TRBV29-1; weak D call: TRBD1 (7 bases). This CDR3 has 16 residues. The germline gives CDR1 SQVTM, CDR2 ANQGSEA. Deletions cut 6 bases from V and 4 bases from J, with 25 bases between. This CDR3 reads CSVHAYGAGGGYEQYF. The CDR3 DNA follows: TGCAGCGTGCACGCCTACGGGGCAGGGGGAGGTTACGAGCAGTACTTC.

The sample holds many counts of this clonotype. This CDR3 reads CSARVLAPSTDTQYF. The CDR3 DNA reads TGCAGTGCTAGAGTTCTAGCGCCTAGCACAGATACGCAGTATTTT. The chain combines TRBV20-1 with TRBJ2-3; D is perhaps TRBD2 (6 bases). V dropped 1 base and J dropped 0 bases, with 11 bases sitting between them. CDR3 length equals 15 residues. Germline lookup yields CDR1 DFQATT and CDR2 SNEGSKA (reference sequence).

This clonotype was seen at least ten times. This rearrangement joins TRBV10-3 to TRBJ2-7; 9 bases agree with TRBD1. Germline V lookup: CDR1 ENHRY, CDR2 SYGVKD. With V trimmed by 0 bases and J by 3 bases, 3 bases remained unmatched. CDR3 length: 15 residues. CDR3 loop: CAISESGQGLYEQYF. The CDR3 DNA reads TGTGCCATCAGTGAGTCGGGACAGGGACTCTACGAGCAGTACTTC.

The V and J genes are TRBV20-1 and TRBJ2-7; possible D gene TRBD2, 6 bases. The CDR3 runs to 14 residues. Germline V gene lookup returns CDR1 DFQATT and CDR2 SNEGSKA (reference sequence). Trimming removed 6 bases at V and 2 bases at J, with 17 bases between. The CDR3: CSAWPGLAPYEQYF. CDR3 in DNA: TGCAGTGCGTGGCCGGGACTTGCTCCCTACGAGCAGTACTTC.

The rearrangement links TRBV20-1 to TRBJ2-7; D call uncertain. This CDR3 has 15 residues. The V end was cut by 0 bases, the J end by 3 bases, with 15 bases between. Germline CDR1 and CDR2: DFQATT and SNEGSKA (reference sequence). CDR3: CSARDPRQVNYEQYF. The CDR3, as DNA: TGCAGTGCTAGAGATCCCCGACAAGTGAACTACGAGCAGTACTTC.

A single count supports this clonotype. The V gene is TRBV12-3 or TRBV12-4, the J gene TRBJ1-1; D ambiguous. The germline V and J ends were trimmed by 6 bases and 3 bases, with 8 bases remaining between them. This CDR3 comprises 12 residues. The CDR3 loop reads CASSRSYTEAFF. The CDR3 nucleotides are TGTGCCAGCAGCAGGAGTTACACTGAAGCTTTCTTT.

In this sample, this clonotype turned up a few times. V is TRBV7-2 and J is TRBJ2-7; TRBD2 agrees at 11 bases. The trim removed 5 bases at V and 3 bases at J, leaving 12 bases unmatched. The CDR3 is 17 residues long. Looked up from germline, CDR1 is SGHTA and CDR2 is FQGNSA. The CDR3 region is CASSLTLTSGNFYEQYF. The CDR3 DNA is TGTGCCAGCAGCCTCACCTTGACTAGCGGGAACTTCTACGAGCAGTACTTC.

This clonotype was seen repeatedly, ten times or more. The CDR3 DNA follows: TGCAGCGTTGACTCAGGGGATAGTATCTACAATGAGCAGTTCTTC. Amino acids: CSVDSGDSIYNEQFF. The chain couples TRBV29-1 to TRBJ2-1; D is possibly TRBD1 (6 bases). CDR1 and CDR2 from the germline V gene are SQVTM and ANQGSEA. CDR3 length equals 15 residues. V lost 3 bases and J lost 3, with 15 bases in between.

The rearrangement uses TRBV6-2 or TRBV6-3 and TRBJ2-7, with D hard to call. CDR1 and CDR2 from the germline V gene are MNHEY and SVGEGT. Trimming cost V 5 bases and J 2 bases, with 10 bases left between them. This CDR3 comprises 13 residues. Here the CDR3 DNA reads TGTGCCAGCAGTCGTAGTTCAGCCTACGAGCAGTACTTC. This encodes CASSRSSAYEQYF.